The 24 T cell receptor beta chains below come from one sample, sequenced in a study of shared clonotypes between healthy human individuals (dated by TCRdb to the early 2020s). The library was made by the immunoSEQ multiplex PCR assay. Imported from immuneACCESS, the table was reduced by TCRdb to in-frame sequences with V and J called. These copies leave out some clones; in studies compared against another copy, an unresolved V gene accounts for under half, and the cause of the remainder is not known. The sample includes around 2,100,000 clones, with around 96% observed a single time. The ten largest clonotypes hold around 1.2% of the sample. CD8 naive samples consisted of CD45RO-negative cells that were positively selected for CCR7, yielding a CD45RA+CCR7+ population without TemRA cells. The specimen was naive CD8+ T cells sorted from blood. The cell subset or site label corresponds to: CD45RA+CCR7+. The receptors derive from a man between 18 and 35 years old in good health.

Notes on this clone: The junction departs from germline at one end; a sequencing error may be responsible. The chain is built from TRBV29-1 and TRBJ1-1; 9 bases fit TRBD1. This CDR3 contains 12 residues. Germline V gene sequence: CDR1 SQVTM, CDR2 ANQGSEA. The CDR3 sequence: CSGEEQGAEAFF. The CDR3 bases are TGCAGCGGTGAAGAACAGGGGGCCGAAGCTTTCTTT.

The chain joins TRBV13 to TRBJ2-7; D is perhaps TRBD1 or TRBD2 (7 bases each). Germline V gives CDR1 PRHDT, CDR2 FYEKMQ (reference sequence). V was trimmed by 7 bases and J by 4 bases, leaving 14 bases between them. The CDR3 is made up of 13 amino acids. The CDR3 region is CASTQGGLYEQYF. The CDR3 nucleotides are TGTGCCAGCACCCAGGGGGGGCTATACGAGCAGTACTTC.

This sequence joins TRBV6-5 and TRBJ2-7, with 9 bases that match TRBD2. Trimming removed 8 bases from V and 6 bases from J; junction bases left unmatched: 5. CDR1 is MNHEY, CDR2 SVGAGI, per germline. The CDR3 consists of 12 residues. The CDR3 reads CASSSGGFEQYF. DNA of the CDR3: TGTGCCAGCTCGAGCGGGGGGTTCGAGCAGTACTTC.

V is TRBV30 and J is TRBJ1-1; the D gene is possibly TRBD1 (5 bases). Trimming shortened V by 0 bases and J by 4 bases, and 18 bases separated the two germline ends. There are 16 residues in the CDR3. Germline CDR1 and CDR2: GTSNPN and SVGIG (reference sequence). CDR3 sequence (DNA): TGTGCCTGGAGTGTAAAGGACTGGGGCAGGGCCACTGAAGCTTTCTTT. Residues: CAWSVKDWGRATEAFF.

V usage is TRBV28 and J usage is TRBJ2-5; no reliable D call. This CDR3 region has 12 residues. Germline V CDR1 and CDR2: MDHEN, SYDVKM. V was cut by 1 base and J by 1 base, with 1 base left in between. CDR3 DNA: TGTGCCAGCAGTTTATCCCAAGAGACCCAGTACTTC. Protein: CASSLSQETQYF.

The CDR3 DNA is TGTGCCAGCAGCAAAGGTCCCCAGGGGACCGGGGAGCTGTTTTTT. Residues: CASSKGPQGTGELFF. This chain uses TRBV21-1 with TRBJ2-2; the table names TRBD1, a call not compared with the DNA. TRBV21-1 is marked as a pseudogene. This CDR3 is built from 15 residues.

J is TRBJ1-1 and V is TRBV29-1; 8 bases are shared with TRBD1. The CDR3 has 13 amino acids. V lost 0 bases, J lost 8 bases, and 5 bases stayed unmatched. Germline CDR1 SQVTM, CDR2 ANQGSEA. For the CDR3, the DNA is TGCAGCGTTGAAGATCCGGGACAGGCGGAAGCTTTCTTT. Translation gives CSVEDPGQAEAFF.

As to this clone: Distinct nucleotide sequences in the sample also encode this CDR3. The chain couples TRBV29-1 to TRBJ2-2, with D hard to call. The CDR3 runs to 13 residues. Germline V gene lookup returns CDR1 SQVTM and CDR2 ANQGSEA. V lost 1 base and J 1 base, leaving 4 bases between the germline ends. Here the CDR3 reads CSVEAGNTGELFF. The CDR3 coding sequence is TGCAGCGTTGAAGCGGGGAACACCGGGGAGCTGTTTTTT.

The chain joins TRBV7-8 to TRBJ2-2; TRBD1 matches 11 bases. The junction had 1 base not matched to a gene; V was cut back by 1 base and J by 0 bases. This CDR3 region has 17 residues. Germline CDR1 is SGHVS and CDR2 is FQNEAQ. The CDR3 spells CASSLEGQGANTGELFF. CDR3 bases: TGTGCCAGCAGCTTAGAGGGACAGGGGGCGAACACCGGGGAGCTGTTTTTT.

The genes are TRBV27 and TRBJ2-1; 7 bases match TRBD2. The junction had 9 bases not matched to a gene; V was cut back by 4 bases and J by 6 bases. Germline V lookup: CDR1 MNHEY, CDR2 SMNVEV (reference sequence). This CDR3 is 15 amino acids long. The CDR3: CASSSLAFVSNEQFF. The CDR3 DNA reads as TGTGCCAGCAGTTCACTAGCGTTTGTTAGCAATGAGCAGTTCTTC.

The rearrangement joins TRBV4-1 to TRBJ2-7, with D possibly TRBD2 on 7 matching bases. Trimming cost V 0 bases and J 2 bases, with 14 bases left between them. Per the germline V gene, CDR1 is MGHRA and CDR2 is YSYEKL. This CDR3 has 16 residues. CDR3 loop: CASSQELGGAPYEQYF. Here the CDR3 DNA reads TGCGCCAGCAGCCAAGAATTGGGGGGGGCCCCCTACGAGCAGTACTTC.

CDR3 coding DNA: TGCGCCAGCAGTGACAGCTCGATCGGGGAGACCCAGTACTTC. Its translation: CASSDSSIGETQYF. The chain combines TRBV10-2 with TRBJ2-5; D gene uncertain. Germline V gene lookup returns CDR1 WSHSY and CDR2 SAAADI. V gave up 3 bases and J gave up 5 bases, with 13 bases separating them. The CDR3 has 14 residues.

The chain employs TRBV7-9 and TRBJ2-5, with TRBD2 matching over 11 bases. V shed 4 bases and J 5 bases; nucleotides not matched to a gene: 6. This CDR3 has 15 residues. Germline lookup yields CDR1 SEHNR and CDR2 FQNEAQ (reference sequence). The CDR3 is CASSSKPSGRETQYF. The CDR3 DNA follows: TGTGCCAGCAGCTCGAAGCCTAGCGGGAGGGAGACCCAGTACTTC.

This clone occurred once. The chain joins TRBV10-3 to TRBJ2-2, with D unclear. Germline V lookup: CDR1 ENHRY, CDR2 SYGVKD. This CDR3 is built from 12 residues. Trimming left V 10 bases short and J 6 bases short, with 12 bases between. CDR3: CATTTGSGELFF. In DNA form, the CDR3 reads TGTGCCACTACGACTGGGTCCGGGGAGCTGTTTTTT.

Here the CDR3 reads CASSLGRRSGRGTYEQYF. The CDR3 DNA is TGTGCCAGCAGCTTGGGACGCCGTAGCGGGAGAGGAACCTACGAGCAGTACTTC. V usage is TRBV5-6 and J usage is TRBJ2-7, with 9 bases aligning to TRBD2. Germline V gives CDR1 SGHDT, CDR2 YYEEEE. Unmatched junction bases numbered 12, after V lost 0 bases and J lost 2 bases. The CDR3 covers 18 residues.

Concerning this clone: The same CDR3 also results from other DNA sequences found in this sample. This chain connects TRBV27 to TRBJ2-7; the match to TRBD2 covers 11 bases. CDR1 and CDR2 from the germline V gene are MNHEY and SMNVEV (reference sequence). The CDR3 runs 13 residues. The ends lost 5 bases at V and 3 bases at J; junction bases unmatched: 0. The CDR3 here is CASSLAGGYEQYF. The CDR3 DNA follows: TGTGCCAGCAGTCTAGCGGGGGGCTACGAGCAGTACTTC.

The rearrangement links TRBV9 to TRBJ2-2; 10 bases fit TRBD1. Trimming removed 3 bases from V and 0 bases from J; junction bases left unmatched: 2. The germline CDR1 and CDR2 sequences are SGDLS and YYNGEE. There are 16 residues in the CDR3. Here the CDR3 DNA reads TGTGCCAGCAGCGACGGACAGGGGGCGAACACCGGGGAGCTGTTTTTT. Amino acid sequence: CASSDGQGANTGELFF. Filled out from reference TRBV9 and TRBJ2-2, the complete variable domain reads DSGVTQTPKHLITATGQRVTLRCSPRSGDLSVYWYQQSLDQGLQFLIQYYNGEERAKGNILERFSAQQFPDLHSELNLSSLELGDSALYFCASSDGQGANTGELFFGEGSRLTVL.

This clone was observed a few times. The rearrangement links TRBV2 to TRBJ1-2, with D tentatively TRBD1 (5 bases). V was shortened by 6 bases and J by 1 base, with 18 bases between the two germline ends. CDR1 SNHLY and CDR2 FYNNEI come from the germline V gene. The CDR3 has 16 residues. CDR3 DNA sequence: TGTGCCAGCAGCTCCCATCGAGAAGGGGTTAACTATGGCTACACCTTC. This gives the protein CASSSHREGVNYGYTF.

The chain recombines TRBV19 with TRBJ2-3, with a tentative D call TRBD1 (6 bases). V was shortened by 5 bases and J by 5 bases, with 17 bases between the two germline ends. From germline, CDR1 is LNHDA and CDR2 SQIVND (reference sequence). The CDR3 is made up of 15 amino acids. DNA for the CDR3: TGTGCCAGTAGTCTCGCCAGGGGATGGGAAGATACGCAGTATTTT. Translating gives CASSLARGWEDTQYF.

The V and J genes are TRBV6-5 and TRBJ2-7; 7 bases map to TRBD1. The CDR3 runs 14 residues. J gave up 10 bases and V 0 bases, and 9 bases lay outside the gene matches. Germline V gene lookup returns CDR1 MNHEY and CDR2 SVGAGI. The CDR3 DNA reads as TGTGCCAGCAGTTACTCGTATTCGGGGACAGAACAGTACTTC. Translating gives CASSYSYSGTEQYF.

This clone was seen a single time. The chain is built from TRBV27 and TRBJ1-1; 9 positions match TRBD1. The CDR3 loop spans 16 amino acids. CDR1 is MNHEY and CDR2 is SMNVEV in the germline V gene (reference sequence). With 5 bases clipped from V and 0 bases from J, the junction kept 7 bases outside the gene matches. The CDR3, as DNA: TGTGCCAGCAGTGACCAGACAGGGGGAATGAACACTGAAGCTTTCTTT. This encodes CASSDQTGGMNTEAFF.

The V call is TRBV7-3, the J call TRBJ2-3, with no clear D. CDR3 length: 13 residues. Trimming removed 5 bases from V and 4 bases from J, with 10 bases in between. Germline values: CDR1 SGHTA, CDR2 FQGTGA. CDR3 in amino acids: CASSPQVADTQYF. CDR3 bases: TGTGCCAGCAGCCCCCAGGTTGCAGATACGCAGTATTTT.

The chain links TRBV4-1 to TRBJ2-1; 7 bases line up with TRBD1. The CDR3 extends over 17 amino acids. V shed 1 base, J shed 7 bases, and the junction held 13 bases outside the gene matches. Germline CDR1 reads MGHRA; CDR2 reads YSYEKL. The CDR3 reads CASSQALEAGGRNEQFF. Here the CDR3 DNA reads TGCGCCAGCAGCCAAGCTCTTGAGGCAGGGGGTCGAAATGAGCAGTTCTTC.

The chain joins TRBV9 to TRBJ2-3; no reliable D call. Germline CDR1 and CDR2: SGDLS and YYNGEE. This CDR3 comprises 15 residues. Trimming removed 2 bases at V and 0 bases at J, with 10 bases between. As DNA, the CDR3 is TGTGCCAGCAGCGTCGAGCCCATTAGCACAGATACGCAGTATTTT. It is translated as CASSVEPISTDTQYF.